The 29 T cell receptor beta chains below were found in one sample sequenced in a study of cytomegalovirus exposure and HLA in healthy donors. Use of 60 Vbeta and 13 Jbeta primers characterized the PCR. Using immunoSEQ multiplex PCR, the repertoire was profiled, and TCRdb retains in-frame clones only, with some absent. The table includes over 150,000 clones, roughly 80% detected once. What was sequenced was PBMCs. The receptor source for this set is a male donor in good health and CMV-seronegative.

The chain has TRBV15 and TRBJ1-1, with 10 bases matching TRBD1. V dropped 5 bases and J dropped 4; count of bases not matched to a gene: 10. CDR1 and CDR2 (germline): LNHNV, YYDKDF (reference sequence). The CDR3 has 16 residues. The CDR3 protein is CATSSQRGTGVTEAFF. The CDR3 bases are TGTGCCACCAGCTCACAAAGAGGGACAGGGGTCACTGAAGCTTTCTTT. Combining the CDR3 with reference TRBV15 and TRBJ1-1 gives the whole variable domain DAMVIQNPRYQVTQFGKPVTLSCSQTLNHNVMYWYQQKSSQAPKLLFHYYDKDFNNEADTPDNFQSRRPNTSFCFLDIRSPGLGDTAMYLCATSSQRGTGVTEAFFGQGTRLTVV.

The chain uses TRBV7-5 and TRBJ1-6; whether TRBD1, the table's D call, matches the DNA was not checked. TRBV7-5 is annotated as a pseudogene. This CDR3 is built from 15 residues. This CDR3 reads CARSTYRGPHSPLHF. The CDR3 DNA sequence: TGTGCCAGAAGCACCTACAGGGGTCCGCATTCACCCCTCCACTTT.

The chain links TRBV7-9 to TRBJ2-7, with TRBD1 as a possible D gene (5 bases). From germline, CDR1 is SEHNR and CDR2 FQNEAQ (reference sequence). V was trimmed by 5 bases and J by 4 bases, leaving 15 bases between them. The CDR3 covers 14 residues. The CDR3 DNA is TGTGCCAGCAGCCTCACCGCAGGGATGTACGAGCAGTACTTC. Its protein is CASSLTAGMYEQYF.

CDR3 loop: CASSKRQLVNTGELFF. In DNA, the CDR3 is TGTGCCAGCAGTAAACGACAGTTAGTTAACACCGGGGAGCTGTTTTTT. This chain joins TRBV2 and TRBJ2-2; weak D call: TRBD1 (5 bases). The CDR3 has 16 residues. V gave up 5 bases and J gave up 2 bases, with 15 bases separating them. Germline loops: CDR1 SNHLY, CDR2 FYNNEI.

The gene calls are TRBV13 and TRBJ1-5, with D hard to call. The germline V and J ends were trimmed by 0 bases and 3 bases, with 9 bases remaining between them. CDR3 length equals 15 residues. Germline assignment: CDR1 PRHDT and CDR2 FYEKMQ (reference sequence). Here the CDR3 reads CASSLGPGLNQPQHF. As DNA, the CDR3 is TGTGCCAGCAGCTTAGGCCCAGGCCTCAATCAGCCCCAGCATTTT. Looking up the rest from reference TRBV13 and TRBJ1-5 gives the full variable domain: AAGVIQSPRHLIKEKRETATLKCYPIPRHDTVYWYQQGPGQDPQFLISFYEKMQSDKGSIPDRFSAQQFSDYHSELNMSSLELGDSALYFCASSLGPGLNQPQHFGDGTRLSIL.

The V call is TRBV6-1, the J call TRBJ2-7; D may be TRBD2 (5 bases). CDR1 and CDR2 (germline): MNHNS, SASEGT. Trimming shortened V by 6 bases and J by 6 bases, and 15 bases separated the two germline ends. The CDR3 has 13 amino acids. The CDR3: CASSSPPSGEQYF. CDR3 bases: TGTGCCAGCAGCTCCCCTCCGAGCGGCGAGCAGTACTTC.

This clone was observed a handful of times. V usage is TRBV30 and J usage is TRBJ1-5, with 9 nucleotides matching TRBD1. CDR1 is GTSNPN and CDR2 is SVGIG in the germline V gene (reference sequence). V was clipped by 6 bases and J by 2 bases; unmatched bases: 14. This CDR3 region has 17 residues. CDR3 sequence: CACDGGTGTLGNQPQHF. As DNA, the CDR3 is TGTGCCTGTGACGGGGGGACAGGGACGTTGGGCAATCAGCCCCAGCATTTT.

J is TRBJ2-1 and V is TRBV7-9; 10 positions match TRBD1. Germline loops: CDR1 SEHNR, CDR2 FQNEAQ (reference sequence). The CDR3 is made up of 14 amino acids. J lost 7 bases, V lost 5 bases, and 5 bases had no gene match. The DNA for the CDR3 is TGTGCCAGCAGCCGACCGGGACAGGGGAATGAGCAGTTCTTC. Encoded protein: CASSRPGQGNEQFF.

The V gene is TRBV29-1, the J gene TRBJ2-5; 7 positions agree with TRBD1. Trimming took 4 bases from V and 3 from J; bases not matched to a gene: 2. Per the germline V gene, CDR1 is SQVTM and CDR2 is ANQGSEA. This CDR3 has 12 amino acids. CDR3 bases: TGCAGCGTTGGACAGGGAAAAGAGACCCAGTACTTC. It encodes CSVGQGKETQYF.

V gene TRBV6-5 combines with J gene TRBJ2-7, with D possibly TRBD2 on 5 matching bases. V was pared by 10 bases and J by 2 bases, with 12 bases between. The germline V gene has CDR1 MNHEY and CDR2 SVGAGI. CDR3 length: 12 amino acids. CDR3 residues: CATKYGAYEQYF. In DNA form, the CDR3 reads TGTGCCACTAAATACGGGGCCTACGAGCAGTACTTC.

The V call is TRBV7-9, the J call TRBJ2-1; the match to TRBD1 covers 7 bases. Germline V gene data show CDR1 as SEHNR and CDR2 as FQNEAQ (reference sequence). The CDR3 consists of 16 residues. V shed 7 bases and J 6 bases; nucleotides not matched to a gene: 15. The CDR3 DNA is TGTGCCAGCAACGGAGGCCGGGACAGTTCTTTCAATGAGCAGTTCTTC. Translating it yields CASNGGRDSSFNEQFF. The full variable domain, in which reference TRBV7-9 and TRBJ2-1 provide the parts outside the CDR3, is DTGVSQNPRHKITKRGQNVTFRCDPISEHNRLYWYRQTLGQGPEFLTYFQNEAQLEKSRLLSDRFSAERPKGSFSTLEIQRTEQGDSAMYLCASNGGRDSSFNEQFFGPGTRLTVL.

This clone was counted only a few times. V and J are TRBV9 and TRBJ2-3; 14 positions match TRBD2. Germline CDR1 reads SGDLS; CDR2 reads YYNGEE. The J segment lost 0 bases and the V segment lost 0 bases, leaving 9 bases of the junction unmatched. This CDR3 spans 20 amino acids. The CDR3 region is CASSVATGTSGGRSTDTQYF. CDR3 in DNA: TGTGCCAGCAGCGTAGCTACGGGGACTAGCGGGGGTCGGAGCACAGATACGCAGTATTTT.

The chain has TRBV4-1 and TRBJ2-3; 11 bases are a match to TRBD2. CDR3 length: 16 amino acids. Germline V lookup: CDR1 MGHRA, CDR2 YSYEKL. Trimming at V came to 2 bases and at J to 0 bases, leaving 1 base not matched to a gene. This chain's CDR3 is CASSQRTSGSTDTQYF. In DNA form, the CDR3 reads TGCGCCAGCAGCCAAAGGACTAGCGGGAGCACAGATACGCAGTATTTT.

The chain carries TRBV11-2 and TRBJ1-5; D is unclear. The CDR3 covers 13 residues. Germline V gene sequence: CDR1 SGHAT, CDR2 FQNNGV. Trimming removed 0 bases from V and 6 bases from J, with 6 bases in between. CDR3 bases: TGTGCCAGCAGCTTAGACCGGGGTCAGCCCCAGCATTTT. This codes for CASSLDRGQPQHF.

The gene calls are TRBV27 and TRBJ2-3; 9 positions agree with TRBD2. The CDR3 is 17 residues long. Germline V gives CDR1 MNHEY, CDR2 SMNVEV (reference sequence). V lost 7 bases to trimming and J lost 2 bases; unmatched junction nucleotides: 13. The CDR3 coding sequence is TGTGCCAGCACTCACTACGGGAGCGGGGGGTACACAGATACGCAGTATTTT. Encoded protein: CASTHYGSGGYTDTQYF.

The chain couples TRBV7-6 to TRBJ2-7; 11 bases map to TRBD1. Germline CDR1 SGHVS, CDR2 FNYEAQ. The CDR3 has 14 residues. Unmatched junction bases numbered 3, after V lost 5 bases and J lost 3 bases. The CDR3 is CASSSGTGGYEQYF. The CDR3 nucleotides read TGTGCCAGCAGCAGCGGGACAGGGGGCTACGAGCAGTACTTC.

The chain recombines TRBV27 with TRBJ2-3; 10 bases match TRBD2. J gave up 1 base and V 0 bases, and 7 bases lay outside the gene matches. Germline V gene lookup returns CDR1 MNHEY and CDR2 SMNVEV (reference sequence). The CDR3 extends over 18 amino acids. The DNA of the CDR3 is TGTGCCAGCAGTTTATCGCCCTCTCTAGCGGGGGGCACAGATACGCAGTATTTT. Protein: CASSLSPSLAGGTDTQYF.

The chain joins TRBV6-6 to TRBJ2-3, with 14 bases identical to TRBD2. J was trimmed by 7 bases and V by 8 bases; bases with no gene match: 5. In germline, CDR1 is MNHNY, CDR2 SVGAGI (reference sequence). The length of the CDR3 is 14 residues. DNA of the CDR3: TGTGCCAGCGCGGGGACTAGCGGGAGTCATACGCAGTATTTT. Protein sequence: CASAGTSGSHTQYF.

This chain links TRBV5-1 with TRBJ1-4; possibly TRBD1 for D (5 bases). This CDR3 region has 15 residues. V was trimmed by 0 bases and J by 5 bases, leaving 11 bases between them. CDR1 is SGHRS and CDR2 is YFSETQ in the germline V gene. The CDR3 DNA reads TGCGCCAGCAGCTTGGCCGTGGGACTGAATGAAAAACTGTTTTTT. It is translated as CASSLAVGLNEKLFF. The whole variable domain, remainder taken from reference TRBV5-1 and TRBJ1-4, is KAGVTQTPRYLIKTRGQQVTLSCSPISGHRSVSWYQQTPGQGLQFLFEYFSETQRNKGNFPGRFSGRQFSNSRSEMNVSTLELGDSALYLCASSLAVGLNEKLFFGSGTQLSVL.

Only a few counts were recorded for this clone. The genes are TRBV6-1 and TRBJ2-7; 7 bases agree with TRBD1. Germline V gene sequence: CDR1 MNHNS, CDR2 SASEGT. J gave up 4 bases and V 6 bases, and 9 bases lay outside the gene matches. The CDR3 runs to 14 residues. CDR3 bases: TGTGCCAGCAGCCAAGGGACAGCACGGTACGAGCAGTACTTC. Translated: CASSQGTARYEQYF.

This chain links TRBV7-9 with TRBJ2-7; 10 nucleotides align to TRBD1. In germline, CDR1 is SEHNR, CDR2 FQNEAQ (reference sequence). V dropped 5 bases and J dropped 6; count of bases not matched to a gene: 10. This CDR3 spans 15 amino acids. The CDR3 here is CASSLGTGERSEQYF. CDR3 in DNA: TGTGCCAGCAGCCTCGGGACAGGGGAGAGGAGCGAGCAGTACTTC.

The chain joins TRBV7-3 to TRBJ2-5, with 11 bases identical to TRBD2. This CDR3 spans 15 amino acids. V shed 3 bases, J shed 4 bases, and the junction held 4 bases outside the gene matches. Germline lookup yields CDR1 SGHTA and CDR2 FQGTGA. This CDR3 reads CASSFSGGAVETQYF. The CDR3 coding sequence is TGTGCCAGCAGCTTTAGCGGGGGGGCCGTAGAGACCCAGTACTTC.

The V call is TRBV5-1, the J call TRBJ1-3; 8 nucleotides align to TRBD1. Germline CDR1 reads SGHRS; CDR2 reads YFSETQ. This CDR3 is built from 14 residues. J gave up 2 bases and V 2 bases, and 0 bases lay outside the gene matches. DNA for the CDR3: TGCGCCAGCAGCTTACAGGGGGCTGGAAACACCATATATTTT. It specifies CASSLQGAGNTIYF.

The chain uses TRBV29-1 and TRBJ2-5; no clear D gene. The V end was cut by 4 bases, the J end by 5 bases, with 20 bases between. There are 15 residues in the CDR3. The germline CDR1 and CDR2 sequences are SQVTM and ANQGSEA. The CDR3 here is CSVVAAHSPGETQYF. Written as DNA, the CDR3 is TGCAGCGTTGTGGCAGCGCATTCCCCCGGGGAGACCCAGTACTTC.

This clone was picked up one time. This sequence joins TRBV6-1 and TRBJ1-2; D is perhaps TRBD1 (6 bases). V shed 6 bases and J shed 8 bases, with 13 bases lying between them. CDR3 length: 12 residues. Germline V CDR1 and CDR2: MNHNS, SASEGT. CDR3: CASSFLRGGYTF. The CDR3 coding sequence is TGTGCCAGCAGCTTCCTCAGGGGAGGCTACACCTTC.

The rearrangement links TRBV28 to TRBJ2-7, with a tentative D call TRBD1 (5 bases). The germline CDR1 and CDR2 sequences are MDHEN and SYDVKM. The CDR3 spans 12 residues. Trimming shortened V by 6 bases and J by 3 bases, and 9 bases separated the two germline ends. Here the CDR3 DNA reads TGTGCCAGCAGCAAAGACAGCTACGAGCAGTACTTC. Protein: CASSKDSYEQYF.

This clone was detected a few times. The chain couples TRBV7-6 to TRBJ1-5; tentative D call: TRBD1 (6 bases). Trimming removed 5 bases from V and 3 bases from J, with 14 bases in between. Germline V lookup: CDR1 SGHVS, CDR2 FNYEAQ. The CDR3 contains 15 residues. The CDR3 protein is CASSAMTGINQPQHF. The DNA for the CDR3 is TGTGCCAGCAGCGCCATGACAGGCATCAATCAGCCCCAGCATTTT.

The CDR3 region is CASSYDRGLDTEAFF. DNA for the CDR3: TGTGCCAGCAGTTACGACAGGGGGTTGGACACTGAAGCTTTCTTT. The chain uses TRBV6-5 and TRBJ1-1; 9 bases are shared with TRBD1. Germline CDR1 is MNHEY and CDR2 is SVGAGI. V was clipped by 2 bases and J by 3 bases; unmatched bases: 4. CDR3 length: 15 residues.

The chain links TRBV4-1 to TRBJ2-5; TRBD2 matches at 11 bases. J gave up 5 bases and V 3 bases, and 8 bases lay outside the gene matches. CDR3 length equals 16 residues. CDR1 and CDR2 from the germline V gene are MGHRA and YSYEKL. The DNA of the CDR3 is TGCGCCAGCAGCCACAGTAGCGGGGGGGCTCGGGAGACCCAGTACTTC. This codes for CASSHSSGGARETQYF.